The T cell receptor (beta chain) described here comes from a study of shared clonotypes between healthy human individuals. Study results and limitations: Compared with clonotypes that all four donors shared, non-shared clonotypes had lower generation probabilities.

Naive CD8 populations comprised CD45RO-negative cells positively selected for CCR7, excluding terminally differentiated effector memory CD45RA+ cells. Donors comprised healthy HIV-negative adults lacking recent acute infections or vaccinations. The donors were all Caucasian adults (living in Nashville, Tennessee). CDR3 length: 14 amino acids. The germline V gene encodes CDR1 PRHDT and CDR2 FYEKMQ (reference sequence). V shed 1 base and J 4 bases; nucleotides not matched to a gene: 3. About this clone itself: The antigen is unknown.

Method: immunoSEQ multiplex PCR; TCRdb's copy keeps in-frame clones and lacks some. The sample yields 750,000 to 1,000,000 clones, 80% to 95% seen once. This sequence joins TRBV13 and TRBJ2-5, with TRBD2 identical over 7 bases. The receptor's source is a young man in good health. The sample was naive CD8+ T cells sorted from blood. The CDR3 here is CASSLERDLETQYF. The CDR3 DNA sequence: TGTGCCAGCAGCTTAGAGCGGGACTTAGAGACCCAGTACTTC.